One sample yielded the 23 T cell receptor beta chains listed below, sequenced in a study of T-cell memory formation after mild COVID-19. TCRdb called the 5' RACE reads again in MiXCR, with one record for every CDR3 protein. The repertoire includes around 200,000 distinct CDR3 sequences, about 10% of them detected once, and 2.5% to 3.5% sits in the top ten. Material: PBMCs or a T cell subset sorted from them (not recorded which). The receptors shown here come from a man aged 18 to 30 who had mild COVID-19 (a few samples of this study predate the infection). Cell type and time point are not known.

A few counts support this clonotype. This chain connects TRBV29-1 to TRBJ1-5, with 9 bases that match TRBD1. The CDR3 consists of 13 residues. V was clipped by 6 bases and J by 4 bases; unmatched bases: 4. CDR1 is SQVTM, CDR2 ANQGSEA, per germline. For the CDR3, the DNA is TGCAGCGTCGGAGGGACAGGGAATCAGCCCCAGCATTTT. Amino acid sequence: CSVGGTGNQPQHF.

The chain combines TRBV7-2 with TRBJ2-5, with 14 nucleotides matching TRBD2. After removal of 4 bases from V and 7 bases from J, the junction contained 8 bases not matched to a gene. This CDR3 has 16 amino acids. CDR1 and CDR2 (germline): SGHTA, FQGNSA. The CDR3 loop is CASSSLGTSGGGTQYF. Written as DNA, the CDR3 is TGTGCCAGCAGCTCCCTCGGGACTAGCGGGGGAGGGACCCAGTACTTC. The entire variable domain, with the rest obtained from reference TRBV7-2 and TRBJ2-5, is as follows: GAGVSQSPSNKVTEKGKDVELRCDPISGHTALYWYRQSLGQGLEFLIYFQGNSAPDKSGLPSDRFSAERTGGSVSTLTIQRTQQEDSAVYLCASSSLGTSGGGTQYFGPGTRLLVL.

The CDR3, as DNA: TGTGCCAGCAGTGAACAGGGGGCCACCTACGAGCAGTACTTC. Translated: CASSEQGATYEQYF. The V call is TRBV2, the J call TRBJ2-7; 8 nucleotides match TRBD1. Germline lookup yields CDR1 SNHLY and CDR2 FYNNEI. Germline trimming cut 2 bases from V and 2 bases from J; bases unmatched to any gene: 2. This CDR3 contains 14 residues.

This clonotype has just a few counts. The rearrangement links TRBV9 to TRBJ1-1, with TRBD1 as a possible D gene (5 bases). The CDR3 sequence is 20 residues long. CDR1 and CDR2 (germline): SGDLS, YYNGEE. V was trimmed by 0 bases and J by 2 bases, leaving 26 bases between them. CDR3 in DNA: TGTGCCAGCAGCGTAGGAGTTTCCGTAAGGGGAACGGGTAATAACACTGAAGCTTTCTTT. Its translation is CASSVGVSVRGTGNNTEAFF.

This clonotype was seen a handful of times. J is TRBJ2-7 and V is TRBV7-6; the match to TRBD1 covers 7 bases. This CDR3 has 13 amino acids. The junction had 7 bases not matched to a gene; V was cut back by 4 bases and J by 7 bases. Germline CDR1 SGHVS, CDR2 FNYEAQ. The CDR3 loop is CASSSYRGGEQYF. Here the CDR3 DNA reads TGTGCCAGCAGCTCATACAGGGGTGGAGAGCAGTACTTC.

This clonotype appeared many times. CDR3 bases: TGCGCCAGCGCGCCACCTGGGGTCACCGGGGAGCTGTTTTTT. Protein sequence: CASAPPGVTGELFF. The rearrangement links TRBV5-1 to TRBJ2-2; D not resolved. Germline CDR1 and CDR2: SGHRS and YFSETQ. This CDR3 contains 14 residues. V was clipped by 7 bases and J by 4 bases, with 14 bases between them.

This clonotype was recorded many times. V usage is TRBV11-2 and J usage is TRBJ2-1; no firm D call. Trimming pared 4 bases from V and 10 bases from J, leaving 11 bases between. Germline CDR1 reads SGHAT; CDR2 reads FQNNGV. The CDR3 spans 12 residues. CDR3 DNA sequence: TGTGCCAGCAGCTGGTCCCGAGGAGAGCAGTTCTTC. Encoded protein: CASSWSRGEQFF. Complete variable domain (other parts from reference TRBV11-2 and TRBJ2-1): EAGVAQSPRYKIIEKRQSVAFWCNPISGHATLYWYQQILGQGPKLLIQFQNNGVVDDSQLPKDRFSAERLKGVDSTLKIQPAKLEDSAVYLCASSWSRGEQFFGPGTRLTVL.

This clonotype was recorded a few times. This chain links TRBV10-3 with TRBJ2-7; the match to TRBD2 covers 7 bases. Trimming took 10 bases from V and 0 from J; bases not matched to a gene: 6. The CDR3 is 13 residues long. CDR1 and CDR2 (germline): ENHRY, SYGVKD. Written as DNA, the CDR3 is TGTGCCACCGAGCGGGGAAACTCCTACGAGCAGTACTTC. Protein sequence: CATERGNSYEQYF.

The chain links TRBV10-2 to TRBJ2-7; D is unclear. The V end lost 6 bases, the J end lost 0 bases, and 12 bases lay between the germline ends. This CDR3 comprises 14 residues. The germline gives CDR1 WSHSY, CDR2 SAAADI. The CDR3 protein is CASRSIESSYEQYF. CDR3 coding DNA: TGCGCCAGCAGGAGTATAGAGAGCTCCTACGAGCAGTACTTC.

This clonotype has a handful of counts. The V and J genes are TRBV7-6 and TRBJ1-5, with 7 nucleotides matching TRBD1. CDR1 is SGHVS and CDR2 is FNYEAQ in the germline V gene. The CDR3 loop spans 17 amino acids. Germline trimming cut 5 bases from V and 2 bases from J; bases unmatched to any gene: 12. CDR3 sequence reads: CASSPRTGWIGNQPQHF. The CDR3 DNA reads TGTGCCAGCAGCCCGCGGACAGGTTGGATCGGCAATCAGCCCCAGCATTTT.

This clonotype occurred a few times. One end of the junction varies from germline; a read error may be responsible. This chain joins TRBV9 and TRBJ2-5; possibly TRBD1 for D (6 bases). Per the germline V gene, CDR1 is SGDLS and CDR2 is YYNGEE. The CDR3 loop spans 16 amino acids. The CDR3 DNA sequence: TGTGCCAGCAGCGTAGATGCCGGGACACTCCAAGGGACCCAGTACTTC. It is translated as CASSVDAGTLQGTQYF.

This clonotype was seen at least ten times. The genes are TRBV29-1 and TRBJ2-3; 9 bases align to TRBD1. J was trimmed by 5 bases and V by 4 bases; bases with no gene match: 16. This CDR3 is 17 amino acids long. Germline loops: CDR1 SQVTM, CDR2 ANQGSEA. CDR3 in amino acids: CSVGPRQRGQGIDTQYF. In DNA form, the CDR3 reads TGCAGCGTTGGACCACGCCAACGGGGACAGGGCATAGATACGCAGTATTTT.

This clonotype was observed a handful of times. CDR3 bases: TGCGCCAGCAGCTTGGGGAGTCGGGACAACTCTGGAAACACCATATATTTT. As protein: CASSLGSRDNSGNTIYF. The rearrangement joins TRBV5-1 to TRBJ1-3, with D possibly TRBD1 on 6 matching bases. CDR1 and CDR2 from the germline V gene are SGHRS and YFSETQ. The CDR3 loop spans 17 amino acids. V was pared by 0 bases and J by 0 bases, with 13 bases between.

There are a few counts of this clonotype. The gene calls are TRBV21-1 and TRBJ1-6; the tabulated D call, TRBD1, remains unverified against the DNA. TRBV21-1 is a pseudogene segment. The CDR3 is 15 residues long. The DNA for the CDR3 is TGTGCCAGCAGCGTTCGGGACACTTATAATTCACCCCTCCACTTT. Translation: CASSVRDTYNSPLHF.

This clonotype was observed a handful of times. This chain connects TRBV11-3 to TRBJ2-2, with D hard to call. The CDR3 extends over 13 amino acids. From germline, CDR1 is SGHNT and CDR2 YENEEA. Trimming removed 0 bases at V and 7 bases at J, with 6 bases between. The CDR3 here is CASSLDGVGELFF. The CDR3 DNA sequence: TGTGCCAGCAGCTTAGATGGGGTCGGGGAGCTGTTTTTT.

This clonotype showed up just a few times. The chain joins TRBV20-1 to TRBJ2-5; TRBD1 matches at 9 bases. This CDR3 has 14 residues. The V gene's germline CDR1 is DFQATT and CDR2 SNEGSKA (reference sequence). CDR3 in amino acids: CSAHSGTGTETQYF. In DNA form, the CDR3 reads TGCAGCGCTCACTCTGGGACAGGGACGGAGACCCAGTACTTC.

The CDR3 coding sequence is TGTGCCAGCAGTCAACAGGCTGTTGGCGGCACCCAGCATTTT. It encodes CASSQQAVGGTQHF. The V call is TRBV6-5, the J call TRBJ1-5, with D perhaps TRBD1 (5 bases). Germline loops: CDR1 MNHEY, CDR2 SVGAGI. The length of the CDR3 is 14 residues. The germline V and J ends were trimmed by 5 bases and 11 bases, with 19 bases remaining between them.

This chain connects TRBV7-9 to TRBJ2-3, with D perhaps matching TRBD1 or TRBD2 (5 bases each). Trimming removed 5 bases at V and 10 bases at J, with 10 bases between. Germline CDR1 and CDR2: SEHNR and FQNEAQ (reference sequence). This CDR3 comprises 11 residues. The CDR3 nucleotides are TGTGCCAGCAGCCCCGAGGGGTCGCAGTATTTT. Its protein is CASSPEGSQYF.

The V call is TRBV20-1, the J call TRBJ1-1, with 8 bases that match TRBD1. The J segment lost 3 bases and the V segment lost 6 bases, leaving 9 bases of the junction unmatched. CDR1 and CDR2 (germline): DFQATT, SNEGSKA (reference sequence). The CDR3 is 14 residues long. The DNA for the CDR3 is TGCAGTGCACCGACTACAGGGGGATACACTGAAGCTTTCTTT. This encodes CSAPTTGGYTEAFF.

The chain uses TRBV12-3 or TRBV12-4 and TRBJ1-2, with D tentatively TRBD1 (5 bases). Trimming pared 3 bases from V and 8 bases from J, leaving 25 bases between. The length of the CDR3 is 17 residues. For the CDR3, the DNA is TGTGCCAGCAGTTTTGCTCTAGGGACCGCCTCTCTATGCGGCTACACCTTC. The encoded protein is CASSFALGTASLCGYTF.

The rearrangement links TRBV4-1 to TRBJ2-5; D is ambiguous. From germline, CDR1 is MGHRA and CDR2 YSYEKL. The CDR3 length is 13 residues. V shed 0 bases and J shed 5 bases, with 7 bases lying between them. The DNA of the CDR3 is TGCGCCAGCAGCCAAGAAGACGGGGAGACCCAGTACTTC. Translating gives CASSQEDGETQYF.

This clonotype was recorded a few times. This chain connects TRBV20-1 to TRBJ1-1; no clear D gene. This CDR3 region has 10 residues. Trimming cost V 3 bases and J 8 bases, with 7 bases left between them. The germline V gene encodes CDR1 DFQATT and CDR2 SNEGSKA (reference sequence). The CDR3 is CSARGSEAFF. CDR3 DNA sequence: TGCAGTGCTAGGGGTTCAGAAGCTTTCTTT.

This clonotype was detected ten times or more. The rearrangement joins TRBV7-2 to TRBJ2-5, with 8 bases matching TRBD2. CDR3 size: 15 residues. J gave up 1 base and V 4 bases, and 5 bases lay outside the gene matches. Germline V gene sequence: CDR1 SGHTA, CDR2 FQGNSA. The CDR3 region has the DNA TGTGCCAGCAGCTCATACGGGGGGGTCCAAGAGACCCAGTACTTC. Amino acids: CASSSYGGVQETQYF.